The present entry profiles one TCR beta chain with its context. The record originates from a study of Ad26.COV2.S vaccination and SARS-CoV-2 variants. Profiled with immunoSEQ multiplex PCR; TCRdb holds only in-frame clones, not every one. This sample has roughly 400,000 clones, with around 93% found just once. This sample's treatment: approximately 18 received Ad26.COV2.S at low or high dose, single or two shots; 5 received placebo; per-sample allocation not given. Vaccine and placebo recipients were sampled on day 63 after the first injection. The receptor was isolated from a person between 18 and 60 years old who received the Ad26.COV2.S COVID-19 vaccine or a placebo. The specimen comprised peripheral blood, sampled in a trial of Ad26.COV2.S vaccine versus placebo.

The DNA of the CDR3 is TGTGCCATCAGTCAGGGACAGATGAACACTGAAGCTTTCTTT. As protein: CAISQGQMNTEAFF. The rearrangement joins TRBV10-3 to TRBJ1-1; 7 bases map to TRBD1. CDR3 length: 14 amino acids. V dropped 5 bases and J dropped 0; count of bases not matched to a gene: 3. Per germline, CDR1 ENHRY and CDR2 SYGVKD.